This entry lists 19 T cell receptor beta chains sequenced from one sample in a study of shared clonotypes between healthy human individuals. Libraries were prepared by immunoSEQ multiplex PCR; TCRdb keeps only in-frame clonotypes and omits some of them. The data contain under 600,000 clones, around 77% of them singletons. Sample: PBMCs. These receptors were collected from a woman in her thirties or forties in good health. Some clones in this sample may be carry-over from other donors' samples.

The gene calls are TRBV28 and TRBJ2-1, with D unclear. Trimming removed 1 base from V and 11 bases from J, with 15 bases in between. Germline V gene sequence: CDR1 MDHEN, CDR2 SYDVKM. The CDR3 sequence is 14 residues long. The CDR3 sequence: CASSLFPGSRQQFF. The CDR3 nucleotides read TGTGCCAGCAGTTTATTCCCGGGCAGCCGTCAGCAGTTCTTC.

DNA of the CDR3: TGTGCCAGCAGCTTACTAGCGGAAGGCACAGATACGCAGTATTTT. It is translated as CASSLLAEGTDTQYF. V and J are TRBV4-2 and TRBJ2-3, with 8 bases lining up with TRBD2. The ends lost 5 bases at V and 1 base at J; junction bases unmatched: 5. In germline, CDR1 is LGHNA, CDR2 YNFKEQ. The length of the CDR3 is 15 residues.

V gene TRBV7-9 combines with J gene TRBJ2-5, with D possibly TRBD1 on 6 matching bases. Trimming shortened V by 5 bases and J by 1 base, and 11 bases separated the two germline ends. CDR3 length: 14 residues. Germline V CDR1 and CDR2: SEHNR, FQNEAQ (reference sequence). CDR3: CASSPRTVQETQYF. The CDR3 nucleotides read TGTGCCAGCAGCCCTCGGACAGTCCAAGAGACCCAGTACTTC.

CDR3 sequence (DNA): TGTGCCAGCAGCTTAGATTACACAGCCTACAATGAGCAGTTCTTC. Translation: CASSLDYTAYNEQFF. This chain joins TRBV7-2 and TRBJ2-1, with D unclear. The germline CDR1 and CDR2 sequences are SGHTA and FQGNSA. The CDR3 has 15 residues. Trimming shortened V by 1 base and J by 2 bases, and 9 bases separated the two germline ends.

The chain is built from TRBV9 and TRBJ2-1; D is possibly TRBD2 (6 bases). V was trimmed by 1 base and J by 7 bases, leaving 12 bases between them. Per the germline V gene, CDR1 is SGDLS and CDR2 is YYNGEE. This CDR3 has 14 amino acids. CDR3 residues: CASSVRGLLNEQFF. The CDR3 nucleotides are TGTGCCAGCAGCGTAAGGGGACTTCTAAATGAGCAGTTCTTC. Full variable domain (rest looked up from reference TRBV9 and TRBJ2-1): DSGVTQTPKHLITATGQRVTLRCSPRSGDLSVYWYQQSLDQGLQFLIQYYNGEERAKGNILERFSAQQFPDLHSELNLSSLELGDSALYFCASSVRGLLNEQFFGPGTRLTVL.

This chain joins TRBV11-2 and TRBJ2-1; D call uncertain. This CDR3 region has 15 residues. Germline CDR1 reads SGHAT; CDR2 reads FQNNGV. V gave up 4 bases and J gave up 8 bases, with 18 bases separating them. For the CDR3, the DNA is TGTGCCAGCAGCTCCTTTGTTATGGGAATCGATGAGCAGTTCTTC. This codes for CASSSFVMGIDEQFF.

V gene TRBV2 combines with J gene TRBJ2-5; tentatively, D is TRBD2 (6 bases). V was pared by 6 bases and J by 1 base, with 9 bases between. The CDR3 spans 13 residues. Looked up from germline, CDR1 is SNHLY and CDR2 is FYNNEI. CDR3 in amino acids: CASSGRSQETQYF. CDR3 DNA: TGTGCCAGCAGCGGGAGATCCCAAGAGACCCAGTACTTC. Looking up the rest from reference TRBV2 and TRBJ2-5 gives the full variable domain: EPEVTQTPSHQVTQMGQEVILRCVPISNHLYFYWYRQILGQKVEFLVSFYNNEISEKSEIFDDQFSVERPDGSNFTLKIRSTKLEDSAMYFCASSGRSQETQYFGPGTRLLVL.

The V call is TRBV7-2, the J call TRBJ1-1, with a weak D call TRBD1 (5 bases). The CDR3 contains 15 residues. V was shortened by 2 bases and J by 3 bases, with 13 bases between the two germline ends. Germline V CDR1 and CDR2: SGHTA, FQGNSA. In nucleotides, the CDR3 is TGTGCCAGCAGCTTAAGAGCGGGGGAGCACACTGAAGCTTTCTTT. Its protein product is CASSLRAGEHTEAFF.

In DNA, the CDR3 is TGTGCCAGCAGCCAAGCTCCGGGACTTGCCACCTACGAGCAGTACTTC. This gives the protein CASSQAPGLATYEQYF. The rearrangement joins TRBV14 to TRBJ2-7, with D perhaps TRBD2 (6 bases). CDR3 length equals 16 residues. Trimming left V 1 base short and J 2 bases short, with 15 bases between. From germline, CDR1 is SGHDN and CDR2 FVKESK.

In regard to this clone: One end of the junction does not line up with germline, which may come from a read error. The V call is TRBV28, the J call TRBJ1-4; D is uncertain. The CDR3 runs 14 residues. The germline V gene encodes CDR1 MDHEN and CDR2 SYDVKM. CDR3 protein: CANSFLDLNEKLFF. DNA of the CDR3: TGTGCCAACAGTTTCCTAGATCTTAATGAAAAACTGTTTTTT. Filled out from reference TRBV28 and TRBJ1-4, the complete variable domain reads DVKVTQSSRYLVKRTGEKVFLECVQDMDHENMFWYRQDPGLGLRLIYFSYDVKMKEKGDIPEGYSVSREKKERFSLILESASTNQTSMYLCANSFLDLNEKLFFGSGTQLSVL.

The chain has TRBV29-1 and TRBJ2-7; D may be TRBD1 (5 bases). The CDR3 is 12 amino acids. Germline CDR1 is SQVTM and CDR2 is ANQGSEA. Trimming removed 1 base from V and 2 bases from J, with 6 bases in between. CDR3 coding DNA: TGCAGCGTTGAAGTAGGGGCCTACGAGCAGTACTTC. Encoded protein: CSVEVGAYEQYF.

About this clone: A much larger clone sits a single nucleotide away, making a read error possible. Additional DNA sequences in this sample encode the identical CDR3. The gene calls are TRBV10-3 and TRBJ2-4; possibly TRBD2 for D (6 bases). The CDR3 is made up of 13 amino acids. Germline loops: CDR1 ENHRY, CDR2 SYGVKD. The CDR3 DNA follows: TGTGCCATTAGTGTGGAGGGAGACGGCATTCAGTACTTC. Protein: CAISVEGDGIQYF.

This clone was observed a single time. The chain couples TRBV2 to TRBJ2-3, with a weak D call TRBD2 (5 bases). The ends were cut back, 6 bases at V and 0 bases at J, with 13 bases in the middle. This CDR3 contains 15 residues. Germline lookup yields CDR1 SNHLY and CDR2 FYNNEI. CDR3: CASRPAVPSTDTQYF. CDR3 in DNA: TGTGCCAGCAGGCCAGCGGTCCCTAGCACAGATACGCAGTATTTT.

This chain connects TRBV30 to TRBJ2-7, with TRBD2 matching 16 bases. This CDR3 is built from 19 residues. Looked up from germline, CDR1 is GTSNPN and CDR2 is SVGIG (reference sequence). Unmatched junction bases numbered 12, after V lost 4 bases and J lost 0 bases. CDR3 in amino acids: CAWNPGGLAGGVPSYEQYF. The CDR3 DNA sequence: TGTGCCTGGAACCCTGGGGGACTAGCGGGAGGGGTCCCCTCCTACGAGCAGTACTTC.

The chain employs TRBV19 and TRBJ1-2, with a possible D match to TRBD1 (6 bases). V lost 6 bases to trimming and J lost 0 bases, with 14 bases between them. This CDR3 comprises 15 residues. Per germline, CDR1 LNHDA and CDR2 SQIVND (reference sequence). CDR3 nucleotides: TGTGCCAGTAGCAAGGACAGCGGATCTAACTATGGCTACACCTTC. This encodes CASSKDSGSNYGYTF.

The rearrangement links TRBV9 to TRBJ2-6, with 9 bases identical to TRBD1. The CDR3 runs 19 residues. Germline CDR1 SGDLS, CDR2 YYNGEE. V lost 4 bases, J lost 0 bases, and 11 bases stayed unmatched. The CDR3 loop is CASSQSIGQGLSGANVLTF. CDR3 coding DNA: TGTGCCAGCAGCCAGAGCATAGGACAGGGGCTCTCTGGGGCCAACGTCCTGACTTTC.

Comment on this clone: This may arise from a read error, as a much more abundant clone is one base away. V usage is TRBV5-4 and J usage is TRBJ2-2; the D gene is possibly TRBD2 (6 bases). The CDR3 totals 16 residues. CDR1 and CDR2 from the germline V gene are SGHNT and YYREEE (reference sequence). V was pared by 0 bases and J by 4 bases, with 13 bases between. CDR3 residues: CASSLGLVTGTGELFF. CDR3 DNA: TGTGCCAGCAGCTTGGGACTAGTGACGGGCACCGGGGAGCTGTTTTTT.

The CDR3 reads CASGRTPAADYGYTF. For the CDR3, the DNA is TGTGCTAGTGGCCGTACGCCAGCCGCGGACTATGGCTACACCTTC. The V gene is TRBV12-5, the J gene TRBJ1-2; D is unclear. The germline V and J ends were trimmed by 6 bases and 3 bases, with 17 bases remaining between them. Germline V gene lookup returns CDR1 LGHNT and CDR2 FRNRAP. This CDR3 is 15 amino acids long.

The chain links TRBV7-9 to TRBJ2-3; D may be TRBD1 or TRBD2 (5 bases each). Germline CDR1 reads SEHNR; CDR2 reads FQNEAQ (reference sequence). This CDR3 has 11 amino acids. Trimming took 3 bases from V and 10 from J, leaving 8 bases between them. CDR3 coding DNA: TGTGCCAGCAGCTTGGGGACCGCGCAGTATTTT. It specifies CASSLGTAQYF.